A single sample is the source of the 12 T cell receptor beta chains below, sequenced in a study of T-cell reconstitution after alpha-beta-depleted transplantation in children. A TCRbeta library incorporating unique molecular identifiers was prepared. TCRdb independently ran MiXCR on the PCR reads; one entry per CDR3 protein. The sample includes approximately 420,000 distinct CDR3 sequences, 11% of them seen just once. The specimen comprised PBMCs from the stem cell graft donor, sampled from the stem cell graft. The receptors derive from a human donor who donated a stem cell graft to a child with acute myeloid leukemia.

The CDR3 loop reads CASSSRAQGGNTF. In DNA, the CDR3 is TGTGCCAGCAGTTCCCGGGCCCAGGGGGGGAACACCTTC. The chain links TRBV12-3 or TRBV12-4 to TRBJ1-2, with 7 nucleotides matching TRBD1. The CDR3 is 13 residues long. V was clipped by 4 bases and J by 12 bases; unmatched bases: 11.

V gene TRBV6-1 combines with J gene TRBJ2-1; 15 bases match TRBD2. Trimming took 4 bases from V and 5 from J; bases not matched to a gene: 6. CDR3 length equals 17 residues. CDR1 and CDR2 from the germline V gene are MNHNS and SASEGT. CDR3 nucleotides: TGTGCCAGCAGTGGGGGACTAGCGGGGGGTTCCAACAATGAGCAGTTCTTC. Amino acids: CASSGGLAGGSNNEQFF.

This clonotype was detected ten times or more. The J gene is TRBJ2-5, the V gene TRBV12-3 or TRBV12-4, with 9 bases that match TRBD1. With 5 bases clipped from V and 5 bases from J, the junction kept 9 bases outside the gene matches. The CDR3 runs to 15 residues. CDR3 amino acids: CASSHMDRGGETQYF. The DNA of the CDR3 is TGTGCCAGCAGTCACATGGACAGGGGCGGGGAGACCCAGTACTTC.

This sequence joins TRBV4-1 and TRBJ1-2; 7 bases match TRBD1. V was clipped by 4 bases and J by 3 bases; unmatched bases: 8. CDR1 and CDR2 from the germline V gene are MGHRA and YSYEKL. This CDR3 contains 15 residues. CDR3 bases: TGCGCCAGCAGCCGGCCGGGGGGGACAGACTATGGCTACACCTTC. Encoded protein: CASSRPGGTDYGYTF.

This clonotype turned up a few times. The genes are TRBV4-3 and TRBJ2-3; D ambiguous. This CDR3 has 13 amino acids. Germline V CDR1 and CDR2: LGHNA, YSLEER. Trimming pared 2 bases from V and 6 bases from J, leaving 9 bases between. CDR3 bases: TGCGCCAGCAGCCAACGCCCAACTGATACGCAGTATTTT. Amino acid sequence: CASSQRPTDTQYF.

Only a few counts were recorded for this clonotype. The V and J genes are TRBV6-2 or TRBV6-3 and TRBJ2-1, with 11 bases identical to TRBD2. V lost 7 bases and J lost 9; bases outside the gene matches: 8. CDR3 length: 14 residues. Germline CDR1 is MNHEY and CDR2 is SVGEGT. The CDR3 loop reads CASTRLAGKAEQFF. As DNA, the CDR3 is TGTGCCAGCACTAGACTAGCGGGAAAGGCTGAGCAGTTCTTC.

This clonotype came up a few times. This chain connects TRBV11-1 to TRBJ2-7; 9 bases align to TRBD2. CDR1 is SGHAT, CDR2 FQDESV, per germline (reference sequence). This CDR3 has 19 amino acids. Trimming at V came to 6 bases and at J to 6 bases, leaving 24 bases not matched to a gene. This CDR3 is CASSSIAGAPTSSGLEQYF. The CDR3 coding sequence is TGTGCCAGCAGTTCCATAGCGGGAGCTCCTACGAGCAGTGGACTCGAGCAGTACTTC.

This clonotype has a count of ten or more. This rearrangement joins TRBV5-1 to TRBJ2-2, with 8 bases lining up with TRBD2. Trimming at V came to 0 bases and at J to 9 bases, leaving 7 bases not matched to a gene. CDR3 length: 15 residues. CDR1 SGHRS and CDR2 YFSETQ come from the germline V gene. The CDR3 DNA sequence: TGCGCCAGCAGCTTGGAAGCGGGAGTGGTGCGGGAGCTGTTTTTT. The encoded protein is CASSLEAGVVRELFF.

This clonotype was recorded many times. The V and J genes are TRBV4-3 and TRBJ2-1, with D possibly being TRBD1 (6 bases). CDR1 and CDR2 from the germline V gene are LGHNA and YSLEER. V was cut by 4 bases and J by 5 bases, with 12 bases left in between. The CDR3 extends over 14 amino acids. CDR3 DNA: TGCGCCAGCAGCCGCTCGGACAGCCACAATGAGCAGTTCTTC. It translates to CASSRSDSHNEQFF.

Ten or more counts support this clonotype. CDR3 region: CASKEFYSDTDTQYF. CDR3 DNA sequence: TGTGCCAGCAAGGAGTTTTATTCCGACACAGATACGCAGTATTTT. The rearrangement joins TRBV7-2 to TRBJ2-3, with D hard to call. Looked up from germline, CDR1 is SGHTA and CDR2 is FQGNSA. The CDR3 is made up of 15 amino acids. The ends were cut back, 7 bases at V and 2 bases at J, with 16 bases in the middle.

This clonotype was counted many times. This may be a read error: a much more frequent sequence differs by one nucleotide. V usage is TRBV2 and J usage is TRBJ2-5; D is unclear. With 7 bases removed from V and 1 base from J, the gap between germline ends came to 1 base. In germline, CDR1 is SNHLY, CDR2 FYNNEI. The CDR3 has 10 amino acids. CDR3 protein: CASTQETQYF. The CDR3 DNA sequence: TGTGCCAGCACCCAAGAGACCCAGTACTTC.

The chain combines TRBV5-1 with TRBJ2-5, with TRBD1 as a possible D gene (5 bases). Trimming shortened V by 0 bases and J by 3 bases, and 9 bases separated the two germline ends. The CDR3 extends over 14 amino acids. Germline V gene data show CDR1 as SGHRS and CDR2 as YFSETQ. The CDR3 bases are TGCGCCAGCAGCTTGGAACAGGTAGAAGAGACCCAGTACTTC. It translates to CASSLEQVEETQYF.